The 20 T cell receptor beta chains below were found in one sample sequenced in a study of blood T cell repertoires in COVID-19. Some clones are missing from TCRdb's copy, which holds only in-frame ones; the method was immunoSEQ multiplex PCR. In the table there are some 210,000 clones, roughly nine tenths of which are singletons. Sequenced sample: peripheral blood. Receptors were obtained from a man in his sixties who had recovered from COVID-19.

Written as DNA, the CDR3 is TGTGCCAGCAGCCATCCCGGGACAGGGTGGGATGAGCAGTTCTTC. This translates into CASSHPGTGWDEQFF. The chain links TRBV6-6 to TRBJ2-1; 9 nucleotides line up with TRBD1. The CDR3 contains 15 residues. V lost 6 bases and J lost 8; bases outside the gene matches: 11. Germline-derived CDR1 and CDR2 are MNHNY and SVGAGI (reference sequence).

About this clone: The sample carries other DNA sequences with the same CDR3. This chain connects TRBV29-1 to TRBJ2-2; D might be TRBD2 (6 bases). The CDR3 contains 13 residues. Trimming removed 4 bases at V and 4 bases at J, with 10 bases between. The germline V gene encodes CDR1 SQVTM and CDR2 ANQGSEA. CDR3 residues: CSVASRGTGELFF. CDR3 nucleotide sequence: TGCAGCGTTGCTTCGCGGGGCACCGGGGAGCTGTTTTTT.

V gene TRBV3-1 (or the pseudogene TRBV3-2) combines with J gene TRBJ2-3; 11 bases are a match to TRBD2. The V segment lost 0 bases and the J segment 8 bases; nucleotides outside the gene matches: 7. The V gene's germline CDR1 is LGHDT and CDR2 YNNKEL (reference sequence). CDR3 length: 16 amino acids. Here the CDR3 reads CASSQESSGGVATQYF. CDR3 bases: TGTGCCAGCAGCCAAGAAAGTAGCGGGGGGGTCGCTACGCAGTATTTT.

J is TRBJ2-7 and V is TRBV6-5, with 7 bases fitting TRBD1. The CDR3 contains 14 residues. With 6 bases clipped from V and 3 bases from J, the junction kept 8 bases outside the gene matches. Germline CDR1 reads MNHEY; CDR2 reads SVGAGI. The chain's CDR3 is CASRVTGLGYEQYF. Here the CDR3 DNA reads TGTGCCAGCAGAGTGACAGGGTTGGGCTACGAGCAGTACTTC.

The chain recombines TRBV15 with TRBJ1-3, with a weak D call TRBD1 (6 bases). Germline values: CDR1 LNHNV, CDR2 YYDKDF (reference sequence). This CDR3 is built from 15 residues. V lost 0 bases and J 2 bases, leaving 8 bases between the germline ends. CDR3 amino acids: CATSREGGAGNTIYF. In DNA form, the CDR3 reads TGTGCCACCAGCAGAGAAGGGGGGGCTGGAAACACCATATATTTT.

The rearrangement uses TRBV6-5 and TRBJ2-7; 8 nucleotides match TRBD1. The ends lost 6 bases at V and 4 bases at J; junction bases unmatched: 5. The CDR3 totals 13 residues. The germline V gene has CDR1 MNHEY and CDR2 SVGAGI. For the CDR3, the DNA is TGTGCCAGCAGCCTGGACAGGGAATACGAGCAGTACTTC. Translated: CASSLDREYEQYF.

The CDR3 DNA follows: TGTGCCAGCAGCCCGGGACAGAACTATGGCTACACCTTC. This translates into CASSPGQNYGYTF. This chain connects TRBV7-3 to TRBJ1-2, with 7 bases matching TRBD1. The CDR3 is 13 amino acids. The V segment lost 5 bases and the J segment 2 bases; nucleotides outside the gene matches: 2. Germline values: CDR1 SGHTA, CDR2 FQGTGA.

This rearrangement joins TRBV4-2 to TRBJ2-1; 8 nucleotides match TRBD2. Germline CDR1 is LGHNA and CDR2 is YNFKEQ. V dropped 1 base and J dropped 3; count of bases not matched to a gene: 2. The CDR3 has 15 residues. Written as DNA, the CDR3 is TGTGCCAGCAGCCAAGTGGGGACTAGCTACAATGAGCAGTTCTTC. As protein: CASSQVGTSYNEQFF.

The chain recombines TRBV6-1 with TRBJ2-3; TRBD2 aligns across 8 bases. Germline CDR1 and CDR2: MNHNS and SASEGT. The CDR3 contains 14 residues. V lost 1 base and J lost 6; bases outside the gene matches: 3. CDR3 DNA: TGTGCCAGCAGTGAAGGCGGGACTAGGGATACGCAGTATTTT. This translates into CASSEGGTRDTQYF.

The rearrangement links TRBV6-2 or TRBV6-3 to TRBJ1-5; 7 bases match TRBD1. The J segment lost 6 bases and the V segment lost 2 bases, leaving 10 bases of the junction unmatched. CDR3 length: 16 residues. The germline CDR1 and CDR2 sequences are MNHEY and SVGEGT. Here the CDR3 reads CASSYQTGITSQPQHF. The CDR3 DNA reads TGTGCCAGCAGTTACCAGACAGGGATTACGAGTCAGCCCCAGCATTTT.

This chain joins TRBV7-3 and TRBJ1-1; the D gene is possibly TRBD1 (6 bases). V shed 1 base and J shed 3 bases, with 15 bases lying between them. The CDR3 sequence is 16 residues long. Germline lookup yields CDR1 SGHTA and CDR2 FQGTGA. CDR3 nucleotide sequence: TGTGCCAGCAGCTTAATCGGGGGGCGCTGGGACACTGAAGCTTTCTTT. It yields the protein CASSLIGGRWDTEAFF.

The V and J genes are TRBV24-1 and TRBJ1-5; a weak D match, TRBD1 (6 bases). The CDR3 contains 14 residues. CDR1 and CDR2 (germline): KGHDR, SFDVKD. Trimming stripped 6 bases from V and 6 bases from J, with 14 bases between. DNA of the CDR3: TGTGCCACCAGTACGGGACAAGGGGGTCAGCCCCAGCATTTT. It yields the protein CATSTGQGGQPQHF.

The chain joins TRBV6-5 to TRBJ2-7; tentatively, D is TRBD1 (6 bases). V lost 0 bases to trimming and J lost 7 bases, with 13 bases between them. The CDR3 sequence is 14 residues long. Germline-derived CDR1 and CDR2 are MNHEY and SVGAGI. The CDR3 DNA is TGTGCCAGCAGTTACTCGACAGGAATGGGGGAGCAGTACTTC. Translated, it gives CASSYSTGMGEQYF.

V and J are TRBV5-4 and TRBJ2-7, with 7 bases lining up with TRBD2. The length of the CDR3 is 13 residues. Germline V gene lookup returns CDR1 SGHNT and CDR2 YYREEE (reference sequence). V gave up 4 bases and J gave up 4 bases; unmatched junction bases: 5. CDR3 sequence: CASSPGGRYEQYF. In DNA form, the CDR3 reads TGTGCCAGCAGCCCGGGGGGTAGGTACGAGCAGTACTTC. Together with reference TRBV5-4 and TRBJ2-7, the CDR3 gives the full variable domain: ETGVTQSPTHLIKTRGQQVTLRCSSQSGHNTVSWYQQALGQGPQFIFQYYREEENGRGNFPPRFSGLQFPNYSSELNVNALELDDSALYLCASSPGGRYEQYFGPGTRLTVT.

This clone has just one count. The chain carries TRBV5-1 and TRBJ2-2; 9 bases are shared with TRBD1. Per germline, CDR1 SGHRS and CDR2 YFSETQ. The CDR3 has 15 amino acids. V trimming: 4 bases; J trimming: 7 bases; junction bases outside the gene matches: 8. CDR3 residues: CASSPTGGGVGELFF. The CDR3, as DNA: TGCGCCAGCAGCCCAACAGGGGGCGGTGTCGGGGAGCTGTTTTTT.

This clone was seen a single time. This chain joins TRBV9 and TRBJ1-3, with D unresolved. CDR3 length equals 16 residues. Trimming took 3 bases from V and 0 from J, leaving 13 bases between them. Germline CDR1 is SGDLS and CDR2 is YYNGEE. The CDR3 spells CASSASGLLSGNTIYF. The CDR3 DNA follows: TGTGCCAGCAGCGCCTCAGGACTCCTCTCTGGAAACACCATATATTTT.

A single count supports this clone. CDR3 sequence: CASSRQSSYNSPLHF. CDR3 nucleotide sequence: TGTGCCAGCAGCCGACAGAGCTCCTATAATTCACCCCTCCACTTT. The chain has TRBV3-1 (or the pseudogene TRBV3-2) and TRBJ1-6, with D possibly matching TRBD1 (5 bases). The germline CDR1 and CDR2 sequences are LGHDT and YNNKEL (reference sequence). The CDR3 covers 15 residues. Trimming shortened V by 4 bases and J by 0 bases, and 7 bases separated the two germline ends.

This clone was seen a few times. The chain couples TRBV7-2 to TRBJ2-2; TRBD1 matches at 9 bases. After removal of 4 bases from V and 1 base from J, the junction contained 7 bases not matched to a gene. Germline CDR1 and CDR2: SGHTA and FQGNSA. CDR3 length: 17 amino acids. CDR3 loop: CASSSPPGQGNTGELFF. The DNA for the CDR3 is TGTGCCAGCAGCTCACCGCCGGGACAGGGGAACACCGGGGAGCTGTTTTTT.

The gene calls are TRBV5-1 and TRBJ2-2; D uncertain. This CDR3 has 14 amino acids. In germline, CDR1 is SGHRS, CDR2 YFSETQ. Deletions cut 0 bases from V and 5 bases from J, with 8 bases between. CDR3 amino acids: CASSLAVTTGELFF. The CDR3 region has the DNA TGCGCCAGCAGCTTGGCCGTGACTACCGGGGAGCTGTTTTTT. The full variable domain, rest sourced from reference TRBV5-1 and TRBJ2-2, is KAGVTQTPRYLIKTRGQQVTLSCSPISGHRSVSWYQQTPGQGLQFLFEYFSETQRNKGNFPGRFSGRQFSNSRSEMNVSTLELGDSALYLCASSLAVTTGELFFGEGSRLTVL.

The chain is built from TRBV10-3 and TRBJ1-5; D is possibly TRBD1 (6 bases). The CDR3 has 14 amino acids. With 2 bases removed from V and 9 bases from J, the gap between germline ends came to 14 bases. Germline CDR1 reads ENHRY; CDR2 reads SYGVKD. The CDR3 nucleotides are TGTGCCATCAGTGAGCGGGCAGGGGAATGGCCCCAGCATTTT. This gives the protein CAISERAGEWPQHF.